This TCR beta chain was sequenced in a study of type 1 regulatory T cells. This clonotype was seen a few times. V gave up 0 bases and J gave up 1 base; unmatched junction bases: 7. The germline CDR1 and CDR2 sequences are DFQATT and SNEGSKA (reference sequence). The CDR3 covers 18 residues. TCRdb re-called the reads with MiXCR, one entry per CDR3 protein. The data hold approximately 97,000 distinct CDR3 sequences, with 31% observed a single time. This TCR was recovered from a human donor in good health. Sequenced material: CD4+ T cells, either the whole sample or a sorted fraction (not recorded which). The chain recombines TRBV20-1 with TRBJ1-5; 12 bases are shared with TRBD1. CDR3: CSARDSGQGARSNQPQHF. The CDR3 region has the DNA TGCAGTGCTAGAGATTCGGGACAGGGGGCGCGAAGCAATCAGCCCCAGCATTTT.